What follows are 30 T cell receptor beta chains derived from one specimen sequenced in a study of response to subunit inactivated influenza vaccine (dated by TCRdb to the late 2010s). The library was made by RT-PCR. For sequencing, an Illumina HiSeq 2500 was employed. TCRdb ran its own pipeline on the public reads, namely fastp trimming at Q25 and MiXCR clone calling, and kept in-frame beta chains. Identical CDR3 proteins give one entry, which carries the most common genes and DNA. Present in this sample are around 200,000 distinct CDR3 sequences, approximately 15% of which were seen just once. Roughly 24% of the sample comes from the top ten. The material sequenced was CD8+ T cells sorted from PBMCs, taken roughly 5 days after vaccination. These receptors all come from a man aged 45-65 years who received an inactivated influenza vaccine. Donor details come from another sample of the same person, matched by shared clones.

This clonotype was counted only a few times. V is TRBV11-2 and J is TRBJ2-3; 10 nucleotides agree with TRBD2. The trim removed 4 bases at V and 1 base at J, leaving 17 bases unmatched. CDR1 is SGHAT, CDR2 FQNNGV, per germline. The CDR3 covers 20 residues. Here the CDR3 DNA reads TGTGCCAGCAGCTCGACCATTCCTAGCGGGGGTGCGTCGGGCACAGATACGCAGTATTTT. This translates into CASSSTIPSGGASGTDTQYF.

This clonotype was seen more than once but under ten times. The V and J genes are TRBV6-5 and TRBJ2-1, with 7 bases identical to TRBD2. The length of the CDR3 is 12 residues. CDR1 is MNHEY, CDR2 SVGAGI, per germline. V was clipped by 4 bases and J by 12 bases; unmatched bases: 6. CDR3 sequence: CASSSGLDGQFF. In DNA form, the CDR3 reads TGTGCCAGCAGTTCCGGACTAGACGGGCAGTTCTTC.

The genes are TRBV7-9 and TRBJ2-1; D ambiguous. Trimming cost V 6 bases and J 0 bases, with 6 bases left between them. CDR1 is SEHNR and CDR2 is FQNEAQ in the germline V gene (reference sequence). This CDR3 spans 13 amino acids. The CDR3 coding sequence is TGTGCCAGCAGGTCCAGCTCCTACAATGAGCAGTTCTTC. Protein sequence: CASRSSSYNEQFF.

This clonotype was seen a handful of times. The chain links TRBV4-3 to TRBJ1-2; D not certain. The germline V and J ends were trimmed by 1 base and 1 base, with 10 bases remaining between them. CDR1 LGHNA and CDR2 YSLEER come from the germline V gene. This CDR3 spans 15 amino acids. The CDR3 spells CASSQGTGVNYGYTF. CDR3 bases: TGCGCCAGCAGCCAAGGTACCGGGGTTAACTATGGCTACACCTTC.

The rearrangement links TRBV2 to TRBJ1-3; D call uncertain. This CDR3 spans 14 amino acids. V dropped 6 bases and J dropped 4 bases, with 13 bases sitting between them. Germline V gene sequence: CDR1 SNHLY, CDR2 FYNNEI. CDR3 region: CASSRRVSGNTIYF. The CDR3, as DNA: TGTGCCAGCAGCCGAAGGGTTTCGGGAAACACCATATATTTT.

This clonotype appeared many times. In nucleotides, the CDR3 is TGTGCCAGTAGTATAAAAAGCAATCAGCCCCAGCATTTT. This encodes CASSIKSNQPQHF. The chain couples TRBV19 to TRBJ1-5; D unclear. The CDR3 contains 13 residues. V lost 2 bases, J lost 1 base, and 3 bases lay in between. CDR1 is LNHDA, CDR2 SQIVND, per germline (reference sequence). Based on the CDR3 plus reference TRBV19 and TRBJ1-5, the full variable domain is DGGITQSPKYLFRKEGQNVTLSCEQNLNHDAMYWYRQDPGQGLRLIYYSQIVNDFQKGDIAEGYSVSREKKESFPLTVTSAQKNPTAFYLCASSIKSNQPQHFGDGTRLSIL.

This chain joins TRBV20-1 and TRBJ2-7; TRBD2 aligns across 11 bases. The length of the CDR3 is 15 residues. The junction had 7 bases not matched to a gene; V was cut back by 0 bases and J by 6 bases. Germline V CDR1 and CDR2: DFQATT, SNEGSKA (reference sequence). CDR3 in amino acids: CSARDLAGGPGEQYF. The DNA for the CDR3 is TGCAGTGCTAGAGATTTAGCGGGAGGGCCGGGCGAGCAGTACTTC.

There are a few counts of this clonotype. The genes are TRBV7-6 and TRBJ2-5, with TRBD2 identical over 9 bases. Trimming took 3 bases from V and 0 from J; bases not matched to a gene: 2. CDR3 length equals 15 residues. Germline assignment: CDR1 SGHVS and CDR2 FNYEAQ. The DNA for the CDR3 is TGTGCCAGCAGCTTCCTAGCGGGGAACCAAGAGACCCAGTACTTC. Translation: CASSFLAGNQETQYF.

The chain is built from TRBV28 and TRBJ1-5; perhaps TRBD1 as D (5 bases). The CDR3 runs to 14 residues. Looked up from germline, CDR1 is MDHEN and CDR2 is SYDVKM. V shed 3 bases and J shed 5 bases, with 11 bases lying between them. CDR3 coding DNA: TGTGCCAGCAGTTTTCGGGGGTATGATCAGCCCCAGCATTTT. As protein: CASSFRGYDQPQHF.

The chain is built from TRBV20-1 and TRBJ2-2; the match to TRBD2 covers 8 bases. The CDR3 loop spans 16 amino acids. V was clipped by 1 base and J by 8 bases; unmatched bases: 12. Germline V gene sequence: CDR1 DFQATT, CDR2 SNEGSKA (reference sequence). The CDR3 nucleotides read TGCAGTGCTAGAGGGGATAGCGGGATCCGGGTGGGGGAGCTGTTTTTT. This translates into CSARGDSGIRVGELFF.

J is TRBJ2-7 and V is TRBV13; possible D gene TRBD1, 5 bases. Looked up from germline, CDR1 is PRHDT and CDR2 is FYEKMQ (reference sequence). The CDR3 contains 13 residues. Trimming pared 11 bases from V and 4 bases from J, leaving 18 bases between. CDR3 sequence (DNA): TGTGCCGGTACAGGCGCAGGTGTGTACGAGCAGTACTTC. Translated: CAGTGAGVYEQYF.

This clonotype showed up just a few times. V gene TRBV7-8 combines with J gene TRBJ1-2; 8 bases agree with TRBD1. Unmatched junction bases numbered 6, after V lost 5 bases and J lost 10 bases. CDR1 and CDR2 from the germline V gene are SGHVS and FQNEAQ. This CDR3 spans 12 amino acids. This CDR3 is CASSTDRVIYTF. CDR3 DNA: TGTGCCAGCAGCACGGACAGGGTAATCTACACCTTC.

To note about this clonotype: This may stem from a read error, because a much larger clone lies one nucleotide away. The chain uses TRBV7-9 and TRBJ1-2, with 7 bases identical to TRBD1. The CDR3 covers 14 residues. Germline CDR1 reads SEHNR; CDR2 reads FQNEAQ (reference sequence). This chain's CDR3 is CASSSSGTAYGNTF. The CDR3 nucleotides are TGTGCCAGCAGCAGTTCCGGGACAGCTTATGGCAACACCTTC.

This clonotype has just a few counts. The J gene is TRBJ2-7, the V gene TRBV4-3, with D possibly TRBD2 on 5 matching bases. Trimming removed 3 bases from V and 4 bases from J, with 16 bases in between. Per germline, CDR1 LGHNA and CDR2 YSLEER. This CDR3 region has 15 residues. CDR3 nucleotide sequence: TGCGCCAGCAGCCATCGCCGGGATCCCGTATACGAGCAGTACTTC. Its protein product is CASSHRRDPVYEQYF.

There are a few counts of this clonotype. The chain couples TRBV7-6 to TRBJ2-7; 10 bases fit TRBD1. The germline V gene has CDR1 SGHVS and CDR2 FNYEAQ. J gave up 6 bases and V 11 bases, and 7 bases lay outside the gene matches. This CDR3 comprises 12 residues. The CDR3 nucleotides are TGTGCCTCGGGGACAGGGGCCCTCGAGCAGTACTTC. It yields the protein CASGTGALEQYF.

The rearrangement joins TRBV27 to TRBJ2-1; D unclear. The CDR3 consists of 14 residues. The germline V gene has CDR1 MNHEY and CDR2 SMNVEV (reference sequence). Trimming pared 2 bases from V and 6 bases from J, leaving 11 bases between. The CDR3, as DNA: TGTGCCAGCAGTTTACGACAATATGGCAATGAGCAGTTCTTC. Translating gives CASSLRQYGNEQFF.

This clonotype was counted many times. The chain is built from TRBV9 and TRBJ2-2; D unclear. V was pared by 5 bases and J by 5 bases, with 7 bases between. There are 12 residues in the CDR3. Germline CDR1 SGDLS, CDR2 YYNGEE. The CDR3 spells CASSAGTGELFF. The CDR3 region has the DNA TGTGCCAGCAGTGCAGGAACCGGGGAGCTGTTTTTT.

Many counts were recorded for this clonotype. The V call is TRBV27, the J call TRBJ2-7; TRBD2 aligns across 8 bases. Germline V gives CDR1 MNHEY, CDR2 SMNVEV (reference sequence). The CDR3 totals 15 residues. Unmatched junction bases numbered 6, after V lost 3 bases and J lost 2 bases. The CDR3 loop reads CASSFSAGGAYEQYF. CDR3 nucleotide sequence: TGTGCCAGCAGTTTTTCTGCGGGAGGCGCCTACGAGCAGTACTTC.

In regard to this clonotype: Relative to the germline gene, one junction end is altered; a read error may explain this. J is TRBJ1-5 and V is TRBV20-1; D is possibly TRBD1 (6 bases). The CDR3 extends over 15 amino acids. The germline CDR1 and CDR2 sequences are DFQATT and SNEGSKA (reference sequence). In nucleotides, the CDR3 is TGCAGAGCTAGGACCCAGGGGAACGGCAATCAGCCCCAGCATTTT. Protein sequence: CRARTQGNGNQPQHF.

This clonotype appeared a few times. The CDR3 DNA sequence: TGCGCCAGCAGCCAGGAGACAGCCCAAATCCGGGCCCCTTATGGCTACACCTTC. Translation: CASSQETAQIRAPYGYTF. J is TRBJ1-2 and V is TRBV4-3; D may be TRBD1 (5 bases). This CDR3 spans 18 amino acids. V dropped 3 bases and J dropped 5 bases, with 25 bases sitting between them. Per germline, CDR1 LGHNA and CDR2 YSLEER.

CDR3 residues: CASRDTSYQETQYF. The CDR3 bases are TGTGCCAGCAGGGATACAAGTTACCAAGAGACCCAGTACTTC. V usage is TRBV28 and J usage is TRBJ2-5, with D unresolved. The CDR3 is 14 amino acids. V was pared by 6 bases and J by 0 bases, with 11 bases between. CDR1 is MDHEN and CDR2 is SYDVKM in the germline V gene.

This clonotype has just a few counts. V and J are TRBV7-8 and TRBJ2-7; D may be TRBD2 (6 bases). The CDR3 runs 16 residues. Germline loops: CDR1 SGHVS, CDR2 FQNEAQ. V lost 2 bases and J 3 bases, leaving 17 bases between the germline ends. The CDR3 loop reads CASSLKFLEGSYEQYF. The CDR3 DNA sequence: TGTGCCAGCAGCTTAAAATTTTTGGAGGGGAGCTACGAGCAGTACTTC.

There are a few counts of this clonotype. The chain recombines TRBV7-9 with TRBJ2-7; D is undetermined. The CDR3 runs to 15 residues. V was cut by 5 bases and J by 3 bases, with 17 bases left in between. CDR1 is SEHNR, CDR2 FQNEAQ, per germline (reference sequence). The CDR3 protein is CASSRITGRDYEQYF. CDR3 nucleotide sequence: TGTGCCAGCAGCCGCATTACTGGTAGGGACTACGAGCAGTACTTC. Based on the CDR3 plus reference TRBV7-9 and TRBJ2-7, the full variable domain is DTGVSQNPRHKITKRGQNVTFRCDPISEHNRLYWYRQTLGQGPEFLTYFQNEAQLEKSRLLSDRFSAERPKGSFSTLEIQRTEQGDSAMYLCASSRITGRDYEQYFGPGTRLTVT.

This clonotype has only a few counts. J is TRBJ2-4 and V is TRBV2; TRBD1 agrees at 10 bases. V lost 5 bases to trimming and J lost 1 base; unmatched junction nucleotides: 2. This CDR3 has 15 residues. Looked up from germline, CDR1 is SNHLY and CDR2 is FYNNEI. The CDR3 here is CASSRDRGAKNIQYF. CDR3 nucleotides: TGTGCCAGCAGTAGGGACAGGGGCGCCAAAAACATTCAGTACTTC.

The chain joins TRBV12-3 or TRBV12-4 to TRBJ2-1; possible D gene TRBD1, 6 bases. With 6 bases removed from V and 3 bases from J, the gap between germline ends came to 15 bases. The CDR3 consists of 15 residues. The CDR3 nucleotides are TGTGCCAGCAGCAGAACAGGGCCACGCTACAATGAGCAGTTCTTC. It specifies CASSRTGPRYNEQFF.

This clonotype was detected only a few times. V usage is TRBV11-2 and J usage is TRBJ2-5, with D tentatively TRBD1 or TRBD2 (5 bases each). The length of the CDR3 is 17 residues. V lost 0 bases and J 5 bases, leaving 19 bases between the germline ends. CDR1 is SGHAT, CDR2 FQNNGV, per germline. The chain's CDR3 is CASSLEIGTRHWETQYF. For the CDR3, the DNA is TGTGCCAGCAGCTTAGAGATTGGGACCCGACATTGGGAGACCCAGTACTTC.

The rearrangement links TRBV2 to TRBJ2-3; either TRBD1 or TRBD2 may fit D (5 bases each). Germline CDR1 reads SNHLY; CDR2 reads FYNNEI. The germline V and J ends were trimmed by 6 bases and 2 bases, with 18 bases remaining between them. The CDR3 is made up of 16 amino acids. This chain's CDR3 is CASRVFTGTITDTQYF. For the CDR3, the DNA is TGTGCCAGCAGGGTGTTCACCGGGACCATCACAGATACGCAGTATTTT. The full variable domain, its missing parts supplied by reference TRBV2 and TRBJ2-3, is EPEVTQTPSHQVTQMGQEVILRCVPISNHLYFYWYRQILGQKVEFLVSFYNNEISEKSEIFDDQFSVERPDGSNFTLKIRSTKLEDSAMYFCASRVFTGTITDTQYFGPGTRLTVL.

This clonotype was seen only a few times. This chain uses TRBV9 with TRBJ2-7; D is perhaps TRBD1 (5 bases). The V gene lost 7 bases and the J gene lost 2 bases, with 13 bases spanning the gap. This CDR3 contains 13 residues. Germline V lookup: CDR1 SGDLS, CDR2 YYNGEE. The CDR3 sequence is CASSSGRAYEQYF. CDR3 in DNA: TGTGCCAGCTCCTCCGGCAGGGCCTACGAGCAGTACTTC.

This clonotype was recorded a few times. The rearrangement uses TRBV4-1 and TRBJ2-3; D possibly corresponds to TRBD2 (6 bases). V shed 0 bases and J shed 1 base, with 8 bases lying between them. Germline CDR1 MGHRA, CDR2 YSYEKL. The CDR3 runs to 15 residues. CDR3 sequence reads: CASSQEVAGTDTQYF. DNA of the CDR3: TGCGCCAGCAGCCAAGAGGTAGCGGGCACAGATACGCAGTATTTT.

This clonotype was counted a few times. This chain uses TRBV24-1 with TRBJ2-2, with D possibly being TRBD1 (6 bases). This CDR3 is 17 amino acids long. Trimming removed 1 base from V and 4 bases from J, with 15 bases in between. Germline CDR1 reads KGHDR; CDR2 reads SFDVKD. CDR3 sequence: CATSDFLAGDGTGELFF. CDR3 in DNA: TGTGCCACCAGTGATTTTTTGGCAGGGGACGGCACCGGGGAGCTGTTTTTT.